Detailed here is one T cell receptor beta chain. Trimming left V 5 bases short and J 2 bases short, with 15 bases between. Germline V gene data show CDR1 as SGHTA and CDR2 as FQGNSA. The CDR3 extends over 15 amino acids. The sample originates from a study of cytomegalovirus exposure and HLA in healthy donors. Donors in the study were healthy people who gave bone marrow. Both 60 Vbeta primers and 13 Jbeta primers went into the PCR. This table comes from immunoSEQ multiplex PCR, and its TCRdb copy is limited to in-frame clones, with some not included. This table holds around 150,000 clones, about 80% found once.

The sequencing sample was made of PBMCs. This chain uses TRBV7-2 with TRBJ1-2; possible D gene TRBD1, 6 bases. This sequence was found in a man aged 25-45 years in good health and CMV-seronegative. The CDR3 spells CASSLGQPPNYGYTF. The DNA of the CDR3 is TGTGCCAGCAGCCTTGGACAGCCCCCCAACTATGGCTACACCTTC.